This T cell receptor (beta chain) was sequenced during a study of blood T cell repertoires in COVID-19. Study as a whole: Researchers got acute and convalescent COVID-19 samples from the United States, Italy and Spain. PBMCs, B-cell-depleted T cells, or T cells were the source of the cDNA or gDNA that made up the material.

Only a few counts were recorded for this clone. As handled by the study authors: Estimation of nucleated cell counts relied on the amplification of reference gene primers. Sequencing used immunoSEQ multiplex PCR; TCRdb keeps in-frame clones, though not all of them. V and J calls and clone size are those listed in that table; D and trimming were worked out from the DNA. Seen here are about 230,000 clones, about 80% observed once, and the top ten hold less than 5.5%. This clonotype originated in a middle-aged man with active or convalescent COVID-19. Material for sequencing was peripheral blood.

CDR3 DNA sequence: TGTGCCAGTGACAGGGATCCAGGCTACACCTTC. Its translation is CASDRDPGYTF. This chain uses TRBV2 with TRBJ1-2; 7 bases fit TRBD1. Trimming cost V 9 bases and J 8 bases; bases outside gene matches: 6. Germline lookup yields CDR1 SNHLY and CDR2 FYNNEI. This CDR3 is built from 11 residues.